The 26 T cell receptor beta chains below were found in one sample sequenced in a study of tumor-infiltrating lymphocytes in primary liver carcinoma. The source material, about 20-30 mg of unsorted bulk tissue, was used to co-extract RNA and DNA. Production of TCR beta cDNA used around 0.45 ug total RNA together with a constant-region primer. Three rounds of nested multiplex PCR with slightly modified ARM-PCR produced TCR beta libraries. Use of TRBV1-TRBV30 forward primers with a C-beta reverse primer characterized the first two PCR rounds, which lasted approximately 11 cycles each. TCRdb recomputed calls from the multiplex PCR reads with MiXCR, one row per CDR3 protein. The repertoire holds around 190,000 distinct CDR3 sequences, with approximately 80% as singletons. Sequenced material: tumor tissue from primary liver carcinoma. Every receptor here comes from a man between 35 and 55 years old with primary liver carcinoma and hepatitis B virus infection.

The chain recombines TRBV12-3 or TRBV12-4 with TRBJ2-1; 7 bases match TRBD2. CDR3 length equals 13 residues. CDR3 residues: CASAGLVGPRGFF. The CDR3 DNA sequence: TGTGCTAGCGCCGGACTAGTGGGCCCCAGAGGGTTCTTC.

In the case of this clonotype: At one end, the junction sequence differs from germline, possibly due to a read error. The rearrangement links TRBV11-1 to TRBJ2-7; D may be TRBD1 or TRBD2 (5 bases each). The CDR3 has 16 amino acids. Germline-derived CDR1 and CDR2 are SGHAT and FQDESV (reference sequence). CDR3 sequence reads: CASRMRVRASLGEQYF. DNA for the CDR3: TGTGCCAGTAGGATGCGCGTCAGGGCGTCCCTGGGGGAGCAGTATTTC.

At least ten counts were recorded for this clonotype. This sequence joins TRBV30 and TRBJ2-1, with 15 bases fitting TRBD2. Germline V gives CDR1 GTSNPN, CDR2 SVGIG (reference sequence). V trimming: 5 bases; J trimming: 7 bases; junction bases outside the gene matches: 3. The CDR3 consists of 14 residues. The CDR3 DNA sequence: TGTGCCTGGCAGGGACTAGCGGGAGGAAATGAGCAGTTCTTC. Translated: CAWQGLAGGNEQFF.

Points on this clonotype: Given the absence of the conserved phenylalanine or tryptophan at the CDR3 end, a read error is likely. The CDR3 loop is CASSTPSGGTHEQYL. The CDR3 bases are TGTGCCAGCAGCACCCCGAGTGGCGGGACCCATGAGCAGTACTTA. The chain joins TRBV5-4 to TRBJ2-7, with D possibly matching TRBD2 (6 bases). Per germline, CDR1 SGHNT and CDR2 YYREEE (reference sequence). This CDR3 is 15 amino acids long. The germline V and J ends were trimmed by 4 bases and 7 bases, with 21 bases remaining between them.

This chain joins TRBV15 and TRBJ1-5; D unresolved. From germline, CDR1 is LNHNV and CDR2 YYDKDF (reference sequence). V was trimmed by 5 bases and J by 10 bases, leaving 15 bases between them. The CDR3 has 13 amino acids. The CDR3 nucleotides are TGTGCCACCAGCTGGGCAATTAAACACCCCCAGCATTTT. Translation gives CATSWAIKHPQHF.

This clonotype was seen a single time. V gene TRBV11-2 combines with J gene TRBJ2-1; D not certain. The germline CDR1 and CDR2 sequences are SGHAT and FQNNGV. This CDR3 spans 17 amino acids. This chain's CDR3 is CVNSLDMRARFYNEQFF. The CDR3 nucleotides read TGTGTCAACAGCTTAGATATGCGCGCGAGGTTCTACAATGAGCAGTTCTTC.

This CDR3 is CSAMISGTGTLYEQYF. The DNA for the CDR3 is TGCAGCGCCATGATATCTGGGACAGGCACTCTCTACGAGCAGTACTTC. This sequence joins TRBV29-1 and TRBJ2-7; 8 nucleotides line up with TRBD1. Germline lookup yields CDR1 SQVTM and CDR2 ANQGSEA. The CDR3 runs 16 residues. The V gene end was trimmed by 7 bases and the J gene end by 3 bases; junction bases not matched to a gene: 17.

Turning to this clonotype: At one of its ends the junction is not consistent with the germline gene, which may arise from a read error. This chain uses TRBV4-2 with TRBJ2-1, with 7 bases lining up with TRBD1. This CDR3 is built from 16 residues. The germline V gene has CDR1 LGHNA and CDR2 YNFKEQ. CDR3 protein: CANSHAGVQGNNEQFF. As DNA, the CDR3 is TGTGCCAACAGCCACGCCGGGGTACAGGGGAACAATGAGCAGTTTTTC.

Worth noting for this clonotype: The junction shows a germline mismatch at one end, possibly a read error. This chain links TRBV12-3 or TRBV12-4 with TRBJ2-1; D uncertain. This CDR3 is built from 14 residues. The chain's CDR3 is CACSSGSVDNEQFF. The CDR3 DNA reads TGTGCCTGCAGTTCAGGCTCAGTTGACAATGAGCAGTTCTTC.

Comment on this clonotype: The junction differs from germline at one of its ends, possibly a read error. The V call is TRBV11-1, the J call TRBJ2-4, with TRBD2 identical over 13 bases. Germline V lookup: CDR1 SGHAT, CDR2 FQDESV (reference sequence). This CDR3 is built from 17 residues. The CDR3 DNA follows: TGTGCTAGCAACTTTCCCGGGACTAGCGGGATTAAAAACATTCAGTACTTC. Translated, it gives CASNFPGTSGIKNIQYF.

The gene calls are TRBV29-1 and TRBJ2-7, with D possibly being TRBD2 (5 bases). The CDR3 loop spans 12 amino acids. V lost 6 bases to trimming and J lost 12 bases, with 21 bases between them. The germline V gene has CDR1 SQVTM and CDR2 ANQGSEA. DNA for the CDR3: TGCAGCGTGTCCCTAGGGAGCTACGACTGGTACTTC. Its translation is CSVSLGSYDWYF.

This chain uses TRBV12-3 or TRBV12-4 with TRBJ2-7; perhaps TRBD1 as D (7 bases). CDR3 length: 14 amino acids. Trimming stripped 8 bases from V and 7 bases from J, with 21 bases between. CDR3 in amino acids: CASAKGGQLYEQYF. The CDR3 DNA follows: TGTGCCAGCGCCAAGGGGGGACAGTTATATGAGCAGTACTTC.

Concerning this clonotype itself: Sequence at one end of the junction differs from germline and may be a read error. The gene calls are TRBV10-3 and TRBJ2-1; 7 bases match TRBD2. The CDR3 has 16 residues. The V gene's germline CDR1 is ENHRY and CDR2 SYGVKD. The CDR3 nucleotides are TGTGCCATCAGTGGGATCACTAGCGACACCTACAATGACCAGTTCTTC. Translating it yields CAISGITSDTYNDQFF.

The rearrangement links TRBV29-1 to TRBJ1-2; 12 bases fit TRBD1. The length of the CDR3 is 14 residues. Per the germline V gene, CDR1 is SQVTM and CDR2 is ANQGSEA. Trimming cost V 8 bases and J 8 bases; bases outside gene matches: 12. The CDR3 here is CSIVGTGGAGGYTF. CDR3 in DNA: TGCAGCATTGTAGGGACAGGGGGCGCGGGGGGCTACACCTTC. Using reference TRBV29-1 and TRBJ1-2 for the parts outside the CDR3, the full variable domain is SAVISQKPSRDICQRGTSLTIQCQVDSQVTMMFWYRQQPGQSLTLIATANQGSEATYESGFVIDKFPISRPNLTFSTLTVSNMSPEDSSIYLCSIVGTGGAGGYTFGSGTRLTVV.

The table lists this clonotype with many counts. This chain links TRBV13 with TRBJ2-2; 12 nucleotides line up with TRBD2. CDR3 size: 18 residues. Germline CDR1 and CDR2: PRHDT and FYEKMQ (reference sequence). V gave up 0 bases and J gave up 0 bases; unmatched junction bases: 2. The CDR3 sequence is CASSLGGTSGSNTGELFF. Written as DNA, the CDR3 is TGTGCCAGCAGCTTAGGTGGGACTAGCGGGTCGAACACCGGGGAGCTGTTTTTT. Full variable domain (outside the CDR3, taken from reference TRBV13 and TRBJ2-2): AAGVIQSPRHLIKEKRETATLKCYPIPRHDTVYWYQQGPGQDPQFLISFYEKMQSDKGSIPDRFSAQQFSDYHSELNMSSLELGDSALYFCASSLGGTSGSNTGELFFGEGSRLTVL.

A remark on this clonotype: Its ends do not fully match the called genes, so a read error is possible. The V gene is TRBV6-5, the J gene TRBJ2-3, with 7 bases identical to TRBD2. CDR1 and CDR2 from the germline V gene are MNHEY and SVGAGI. The CDR3 contains 15 residues. CDR3 sequence reads: CPSNPGLVGTDTQCF. CDR3 coding DNA: TGTCCCAGCAACCCAGGACTAGTGGGAACAGATACGCAGTGTTTT.

This clonotype is termed medium-sized (0.01 to 0.1%). The chain employs TRBV14 and TRBJ2-6, with unresolved D. V lost 1 base, J lost 2 bases, and 6 bases lay in between. CDR1 is SGHDN, CDR2 FVKESK, per germline. The CDR3 is 15 residues long. The CDR3 coding sequence is TGTGCCAGCAGCCAAGGCGCAGCTGGGGCCAACGTCCTGACTTTC. This translates into CASSQGAAGANVLTF.

On this clonotype itself: This may stem from a read error, because a much larger clone lies one nucleotide away. The conserved phenylalanine or tryptophan is not found at the CDR3 terminus, so this likely reflects a read error. The chain is built from TRBV28 and TRBJ2-7, with D perhaps matching TRBD2 (5 bases). CDR1 and CDR2 from the germline V gene are MDHEN and SYDVKM. The CDR3 consists of 14 residues. V dropped 7 bases and J dropped 0 bases, with 13 bases sitting between them. The CDR3 is CASIDTGNSYEQYL. The CDR3 DNA sequence: TGTGCCAGCATTGATACCGGGAACTCCTACGAGCAGTACTTA.

As to this clonotype: A junction end diverges from the germline sequence, so it may reflect a read error. The chain uses TRBV6-1 and TRBJ2-1; no clear D gene. Germline assignment: CDR1 MNHNS and CDR2 SASEGT. The CDR3 runs to 14 residues. The CDR3 loop is CASSVASEYDEQFF. CDR3 bases: TGTGCCAGCTCCGTCGCTTCTGAGTACGATGAGCAGTTTTTC.

Concerning this clonotype itself: Because it lacks the conserved phenylalanine or tryptophan at the end, this CDR3 is likely a read error. The rearrangement links TRBV5-1 to TRBJ2-7; 7 positions match TRBD2. Germline V gene data show CDR1 as SGHRS and CDR2 as YFSETQ. CDR3 size: 13 residues. The CDR3 sequence is CPSARGSSYEQYL. The CDR3, as DNA: TGCCCCAGCGCCCGCGGGAGTTCTTACGAGCAGTACCTC.

The chain joins TRBV5-6 to TRBJ2-1, with unresolved D. The CDR3 runs 13 residues. The germline V and J ends were trimmed by 6 bases and 5 bases, with 12 bases remaining between them. The germline V gene has CDR1 SGHDT and CDR2 YYEEEE. The CDR3 DNA reads TGTGCCAGCACCGGTGGACGGAACAATGAGCAGTTCTTC. Its translation: CASTGGRNNEQFF.

As to this clonotype: One end of the junction varies from germline; a read error may be responsible. This rearrangement joins TRBV28 to TRBJ1-5; TRBD1 is a possible D gene (5 bases). CDR3 length: 16 amino acids. Germline V gene data show CDR1 as MDHEN and CDR2 as SYDVKM. The CDR3 loop is CDSSPDLGRSNQRQHF. In nucleotides, the CDR3 is TGTGACAGCAGCCCCGACCTGGGACGGAGCAATCAGCGCCAGCATTTT.

This clonotype was picked up one time. A read error may produce the germline difference seen at one junction end. V usage is TRBV6-5 and J usage is TRBJ2-6, with D perhaps matching TRBD2 (5 bases). CDR1 and CDR2 from the germline V gene are MNHEY and SVGAGI. The CDR3 sequence is 16 residues long. CDR3: CASRYFAGSGANVLTF. CDR3 sequence (DNA): TGCGCCAGCAGATACTTCGCGGGCTCTGGGGCCAACGTCCTGACTTTC.

V usage is TRBV7-8 and J usage is TRBJ2-7, with 7 bases identical to TRBD2. The CDR3 is made up of 14 amino acids. The V and J ends lost 5 bases and 2 bases, in that order; junction bases with no gene match: 6. Germline CDR1 reads SGHVS; CDR2 reads FQNEAQ. The CDR3 sequence: CASSDWEGPYEQYF. For the CDR3, the DNA is TGTGCCAGCAGCGACTGGGAGGGCCCCTACGAGCAGTACTTC.

In the case of this clonotype: Since the CDR3 does not end with the conserved phenylalanine or tryptophan, this likely comes from a read error. The DNA is omitted, as the CDR3 cannot be located on it reliably, and the CDR3 follows TCRdb's listing. The V and J genes are TRBV6-2 or TRBV6-3 and TRBJ2-1; the table's D gene call, TRBD1, was not cross checked with the DNA. Germline V CDR1 and CDR2: MNHEY, SVGEGT. The CDR3 is 14 residues long, ends included. The CDR3 is CASSYRDSYNEEFL.

As concerns this clonotype: Because it lacks the conserved phenylalanine or tryptophan at the end, this CDR3 is likely a read error. The DNA is omitted, as the CDR3 cannot be located on it reliably, and the CDR3 follows TCRdb's listing. This chain links TRBV5-1 with TRBJ2-5; TRBD2 was called by the table and not checked on the DNA. The CDR3 extends over 17 residues, inclusive of both ends. The germline V gene has CDR1 SGHRS and CDR2 YFSETQ. The CDR3: CASSSGPTGPEGEPHYS.